This T cell receptor (beta chain) was identified during a study of T cell changes during pregnancy in multiple sclerosis. TCRdb keeps only in-frame clones here, not all; method: immunoSEQ multiplex PCR. Of around 62,000 clones in the sample, 80% to 90% were seen once. The CDR3 runs 11 residues. Trimming stripped 1 base from V and 8 bases from J, with 8 bases between. The germline V gene encodes CDR1 DFQATT and CDR2 SNEGSKA (reference sequence). The material sequenced was peripheral blood, taken in the first trimester of pregnancy. The TCR was taken from a female donor with multiple sclerosis, enrolled in a pregnancy study. V usage is TRBV20-1 and J usage is TRBJ1-1; no clear D gene. The CDR3 spells CSARVVREAFF. DNA for the CDR3: TGCAGTGCTAGAGTGGTGAGGGAAGCTTTCTTT.